This is a list of T cell receptor beta chains from one sample in a study of CD8+ T cells in alopecia areata. Profiling relied on immunoSEQ multiplex PCR, and the TCRdb table lists in-frame clones only, not all of them. Altogether 150,000 to 200,000 clones are present, approximately 61% being singletons, with the ten largest covering 0.85% to 1.3%. The sample was CD4+ T cells sorted from blood, taken at week 24, from a patient treated with tofacitinib. The receptors derive from a human donor with alopecia areata. CDR3s include the opening cysteine and the closing phenylalanine or tryptophan. The D gene is left open where the match is weak. Clone size, where shown, is once, few, many, or a class for clones that have expanded.

j_call | v_call | d_call | cdr3_length | clone_size | cdr3_nt | cdr3_aa
TRBJ1-1 | TRBV27 | . | 14 | . | TGTGCCAGCAGTTTAGGGCAGGCGAACACTGAAGCTTTCTTT | CASSLGQANTEAFF
TRBJ2-5 | TRBV29-1 | TRBD1 | 15 | . | TGCAGCGTTCCCGGGACAGTGCTAACTCAAGAGACCCAGTACTTC | CSVPGTVLTQETQYF
TRBJ2-1 | TRBV6-6 | . | 13 | . | TGTGCCAGCAGTTACTCGATAGGGGCTGAGCAGTTCTTC | CASSYSIGAEQFF
TRBJ2-1 | TRBV29-1 | TRBD2 | 14 | few | TGCAGCGCATACCTAGCGGGAGTATATAATGAGCAGTTCTTC | CSAYLAGVYNEQFF
TRBJ1-6 | TRBV7-2 | . | 12 | . | TGTGCCAGCAGCTTGATGCGGGCCGACCTCCACTTT | CASSLMRADLHF
TRBJ1-2 | TRBV5-1 | . | 14 | . | TGCGCCAGCAGCTCGTCAGGGGACTTCTATGGCTACACCTTC | CASSSSGDFYGYTF
TRBJ2-7 | TRBV7-2 | TRBD1 | 15 | few | TGTGCCAGCAGCAAGACAGGGGCGTTATCCTACGAGCAGTACTTC | CASSKTGALSYEQYF
TRBJ2-7 | TRBV30 | . | 14 | . | TGTGCCTGGAGTGTGGACAGAGACACCTACGAGCAGTACTTC | CAWSVDRDTYEQYF
TRBJ2-5 | TRBV29-1 | TRBD2 | 15 | . | TGCAGCGCGAAGTGGAGCGGGGGGGCCGTTGAGACCCAGTACTTC | CSAKWSGGAVETQYF
TRBJ2-2 | TRBV13 | . | 13 | . | TGTGCCAGCAGCTCTATTAACACCGGGGAGCTGTTTTTT | CASSSINTGELFF
TRBJ2-3 | TRBV7-9 | . | 12 | . | TGTGCCAGCTCAGGCTTGACAGATACGCAGTATTTT | CASSGLTDTQYF
TRBJ1-1 | TRBV30 | . | 13 | . | TGTGCCTGGACTAGAGGTGGGATCCGGAAAGCTTTCTTT | CAWTRGGIRKAFF
TRBJ1-1 | TRBV7-2 | . | 14 | . | TGTGCCAGCAGCTTAGGGGGCGCGGTCACTGAAGCTTTCTTT | CASSLGGAVTEAFF
TRBJ1-2 | TRBV30 | . | 12 | . | TGTGCCTGGAGTGTCGCTAACTATGGCTACACCTTC | CAWSVANYGYTF
TRBJ2-3 | TRBV27 | TRBD2 | 15 | few | TGTGCCAGCAGTTTACTCGCGGGGGTAATAGATACGCAGTATTTT | CASSLLAGVIDTQYF
TRBJ2-6 | TRBV10-3 | TRBD1 | 15 | few | TGTGCCTCAGGGACAGGGGGCTCTGGGGCCAACGTCCTGACTTTC | CASGTGGSGANVLTF
TRBJ2-1 | TRBV5-1 | . | 16 | . | TGCGCCAGCAGCTACTCGGGCACGAGCTCCTACAATGAGCAGTTCTTC | CASSYSGTSSYNEQFF
TRBJ1-2 | TRBV7-2 | . | 15 | . | TGTGCCAGCAGCTTAGGTAGCAGGGAAAAATATGGCTACACCTTC | CASSLGSREKYGYTF
TRBJ2-3 | TRBV29-1 | TRBD2 | 14 | few | TGCAGCGTCCCTAGCGGGGGGGCCACAGATACGCAGTATTTT | CSVPSGGATDTQYF
TRBJ2-1 | TRBV6-5 | TRBD2 | 14 | . | TGTGCCAGCAGTTTGTCCGGGACTAGGTTTGAGCAGTTCTTC | CASSLSGTRFEQFF
TRBJ2-3 | TRBV29-1 | . | 12 | . | TGCAGCGTTCGGGGATGGGGGGATACGCAGTATTTT | CSVRGWGDTQYF
TRBJ2-5 | TRBV2 | . | 14 | . | TGTGCCAGCCGACTGAAAGGTTCGGAAGAGACCCAGTACTTC | CASRLKGSEETQYF
TRBJ1-2 | TRBV30 | . | 13 | once | TGTGCCTGGAGTACCCAGGGAACCTATGGCTACACCTTC | CAWSTQGTYGYTF
TRBJ2-2 | TRBV15 | . | 12 | . | TGTGCCACCAGCAGAGATCACGGGGAGCTGTTTTTT | CATSRDHGELFF
TRBJ1-1 | TRBV29-1 | TRBD1 | 15 | . | TGCAGCGTTGATGAGCCAGGGGGCATGAACACTGAAGCTTTCTTT | CSVDEPGGMNTEAFF
TRBJ2-2 | TRBV2 | TRBD1 | 13 | once | TGTGCCAGCAGGCAACAGGGGGTCGGGGAGCTGTTTTTT | CASRQQGVGELFF
TRBJ1-2 | TRBV4-3 | . | 15 | . | TGCGCCAGCAGCCAAGTTGCAGGGCCACCGTATGGCTACACCTTC | CASSQVAGPPYGYTF
TRBJ2-7 | TRBV29-1 | . | 15 | . | TGCAGCGCGGTGGGGCCTCCCGGGGCGGCCTACGAGCAGTACTTC | CSAVGPPGAAYEQYF
TRBJ2-1 | TRBV7-2 | . | 15 | . | TGTGCCAGCAGCTTATTGGGGGCTTCCTACAATGAGCAGTTCTTC | CASSLLGASYNEQFF
TRBJ2-6 | TRBV14 | . | 16 | few | TGTGCCAGCAGCCAATACACAGGGTCTGGGGCCAACGTCCTGACTTTC | CASSQYTGSGANVLTF
TRBJ1-6 | TRBV2 | TRBD1 | 15 | . | TGTGCCAGCCTAATACAGGGGGCGCCCCGTTCACCCCTCCACTTT | CASLIQGAPRSPLHF
TRBJ2-1 | TRBV5-6 | TRBD2 | 17 | . | TGTGCCAGCAGCTTGAGAGGGGACTACCTTAACTACAATGAGCAGTTCTTC | CASSLRGDYLNYNEQFF
TRBJ1-1 | TRBV29-1 | TRBD1 | 15 | . | TGCAGCGTTGAAGGGAGACAGGGGGGCATTGCTGAAGCTTTCTTT | CSVEGRQGGIAEAFF
TRBJ2-6 | TRBV14 | . | 15 | . | TGTGCCAGCAGCCCCCCGGGACCTGGGGCCAACGTCCTGACTTTC | CASSPPGPGANVLTF
TRBJ1-3 | TRBV30 | TRBD1 | 17 | . | TGTGCCTGGAGATTGGCATCGGGACAGAGGGTCGGAAACACCATATATTTT | CAWRLASGQRVGNTIYF
TRBJ1-2 | TRBV4-1 | . | 12 | . | TGCGCCAGCAGCCCCCCGGGGTATGGCTACACCTTC | CASSPPGYGYTF
TRBJ1-3 | TRBV9 | . | 15 | few | TGTGCCAGCGCCTTAGGTGCACAATCAAGAAACACCATATATTTT | CASALGAQSRNTIYF
TRBJ1-1 | TRBV30 | TRBD1 | 14 | . | TGTGCCTGGAGTCCTCTAAGACAGGGGTTAGAGACTTTCTTT | CAWSPLRQGLETFF
TRBJ2-7 | TRBV2 | . | 12 | . | TGTGCCAGCAGGCCCGGTATGATTGGGCAGTACTTC | CASRPGMIGQYF
TRBJ2-5 | TRBV6-5 | TRBD2 | 14 | . | TGTGCCAGCAGCGGCCTAGCGGGGTCAGAGACCCAGTACTTC | CASSGLAGSETQYF
TRBJ2-6 | TRBV4-1 | . | 19 | . | TGCGCCAGCAGCCAAGATCTTGGGGGCCTTAGCTCTGGGGCCAACGTCCTGACTTTC | CASSQDLGGLSSGANVLTF
TRBJ2-2 | TRBV6-5 | TRBD2 | 14 | once | TGTGCCAGCGAGAAGCGGGGGCAGACCGGGGAGCTGTTTTTT | CASEKRGQTGELFF
TRBJ2-7 | TRBV30 | . | 13 | once | TGTGCCTGGGGTTGGGACACCGCCTACGAGCAGTACTTC | CAWGWDTAYEQYF
TRBJ2-1 | TRBV30 | . | 13 | . | TGTGCCTGGAGTAGCACCACCTACAATGAGCAGTTCTTC | CAWSSTTYNEQFF
TRBJ1-1 | TRBV29-1 | . | 10 | . | TGCAGCGTTGATCTGATTGGAGCTTTCTTT | CSVDLIGAFF
TRBJ2-3 | TRBV7-6 | TRBD1 | 16 | . | TGTGCCAGCAGCCCGGGGACAGGGCGTAGCACAGATACGCAGTATTTT | CASSPGTGRSTDTQYF
TRBJ1-1 | TRBV6-6 | . | 14 | few | TGTGCCAGCAGACTGGAGTGGTCGAACACTGAAGCTTTCTTT | CASRLEWSNTEAFF
TRBJ2-5 | TRBV9 | . | 15 | . | TGTGCCAGCAGCGCCCACTTGGGGGGGCAGGAGACCCAGTACTTC | CASSAHLGGQETQYF
TRBJ1-1 | TRBV29-1 | . | 12 | . | TGCAGCGTCCAAGGGGGGAACACTGAAGCTTTCTTT | CSVQGGNTEAFF
TRBJ1-2 | TRBV25-1 | TRBD1 | 16 | . | TGTGCCAGCAGCAGGGGAGGGGGCCGGCCTAACTATGGCTACACCTTC | CASSRGGGRPNYGYTF
TRBJ2-1 | TRBV14 | . | 12 | few | TGTGCCAGCAGCCAAGCTAGCGTTGAGCAGTTCTTC | CASSQASVEQFF
TRBJ2-7 | TRBV2 | TRBD1 | 12 | . | TGTGCCAGCAGGGGACAGGGTGGCGAGCAGTACTTC | CASRGQGGEQYF
TRBJ2-2 | TRBV7-6 | . | 14 | . | TGTGCCAGCAGCCCTAAACTAGAGGCCGGGGAGCTGTTTTTT | CASSPKLEAGELFF
TRBJ2-7 | TRBV5-1 | TRBD1 | 16 | few | TGCGCCAGCAAGGAAGCAGGACAGGCTAACTCCTACGAGCAGTACTTC | CASKEAGQANSYEQYF
TRBJ1-4 | TRBV30 | . | 14 | . | TGTGCCTGGAGTCCCGGACCAACGGGTGAAAAACTGTTTTTT | CAWSPGPTGEKLFF